This entry lists 16 T cell receptor beta chains sequenced from one sample in a study of metastatic and nonmetastatic thyroid tumors. No patient had received any treatment before thyroid surgery. TCRdb re-called the PCR reads through MiXCR. This sample carries fewer than 35,000 clones, 20% to 30% of them seen once, and the ten largest clones take 2% to 3%. Sequenced sample: blood. The receptors were gathered from a female donor with papillary thyroid cancer or a benign thyroid nodule (not recorded which). Some clones in this sample may be carry-over from other donors' samples.

The gene calls are TRBV7-6 and TRBJ2-1; TRBD2 matches at 7 bases. Germline CDR1 SGHVS, CDR2 FNYEAQ. The CDR3 sequence is 16 residues long. The junction had 11 bases not matched to a gene; V was cut back by 1 base and J by 8 bases. The CDR3, as DNA: TGTGCCAGCAGCTTAGTCTTTCAACTAGCGCCGTATGAGCAGTTCTTC. It translates to CASSLVFQLAPYEQFF.

This clone was found many times. The chain employs TRBV29-1 and TRBJ2-7; 9 nucleotides align to TRBD2. From germline, CDR1 is SQVTM and CDR2 ANQGSEA. This CDR3 contains 15 residues. The J segment lost 5 bases and the V segment lost 7 bases, leaving 15 bases of the junction unmatched. The CDR3 nucleotides are TGCAGCGATAAAACGACGCCGACTAGCGGCCACGAGCAGTACTTC. Its protein product is CSDKTTPTSGHEQYF.

This clone was seen a handful of times. The rearrangement joins TRBV6-4 to TRBJ2-3, with D perhaps given as TRBD1 or TRBD2 (6 bases each). This CDR3 has 14 amino acids. V lost 6 bases and J lost 5, with 15 bases in between. The germline gives CDR1 MRHNA, CDR2 SNTAGT. This CDR3 is CASSPEGGRDTQYF. Written as DNA, the CDR3 is TGTGCCAGCAGCCCCGAGGGGGGCCGAGATACGCAGTATTTT.

This clone was recorded at least ten times. The rearrangement uses TRBV7-9 and TRBJ1-1; no firm D call. The CDR3 sequence is 15 residues long. Between the trimmed V and J ends, which lost 3 bases and 1 base, there was a span of 12 bases. The germline V gene encodes CDR1 SEHNR and CDR2 FQNEAQ (reference sequence). The CDR3 bases are TGTGCCAGCAGCTTTTCTGCTCCCCAGAACACTGAAGCTTTCTTT. Protein: CASSFSAPQNTEAFF.

This clone was recorded at least ten times. The chain is built from TRBV6-2 or TRBV6-3 and TRBJ2-2, with TRBD2 matching over 10 bases. The CDR3 sequence is 14 residues long. Trimming took 5 bases from V and 4 from J; bases not matched to a gene: 1. Germline V CDR1 and CDR2: MNHEY, SVGEGT. CDR3 loop: CASSSGRATGELFF. CDR3 nucleotide sequence: TGTGCCAGCAGTAGCGGGAGGGCCACCGGGGAGCTGTTTTTT.

The chain joins TRBV12-3 or TRBV12-4 to TRBJ2-6; D is possibly TRBD1 (6 bases). The ends were cut back, 6 bases at V and 14 bases at J, with 8 bases in the middle. The CDR3 length is 10 residues. As DNA, the CDR3 is TGTGCCAGCAGGGGACATCTCCTGACTTTC. It is translated as CASRGHLLTF.

The chain couples TRBV18 to TRBJ2-7; TRBD2 is a possible D gene (5 bases). Trimming shortened V by 5 bases and J by 2 bases, and 22 bases separated the two germline ends. Looked up from germline, CDR1 is KGHSH and CDR2 is LQKENI. CDR3 size: 17 residues. The CDR3 protein is CASSTGLRAAHPYEQYF. CDR3 DNA: TGTGCCAGCTCAACGGGGTTACGGGCGGCCCACCCCTACGAGCAGTACTTC.

This clone was detected ten times or more. V usage is TRBV20-1 and J usage is TRBJ2-1; 9 bases map to TRBD1. Germline V gene lookup returns CDR1 DFQATT and CDR2 SNEGSKA (reference sequence). This CDR3 is 19 amino acids long. Trimming at V came to 0 bases and at J to 0 bases, leaving 12 bases not matched to a gene. CDR3 nucleotide sequence: TGCAGTGCTAGAGAGCCCGGGACAGGGACCGTTAGCTCCTACAATGAGCAGTTCTTC. Residues: CSAREPGTGTVSSYNEQFF.

Comment on this clone: Without the conserved terminal phenylalanine or tryptophan, this CDR3 likely stems from a read error. The chain carries TRBV5-5 and TRBJ2-7; D gene ambiguous. The germline V gene has CDR1 SGHKS and CDR2 YYEKEE (reference sequence). The germline V and J ends were trimmed by 5 bases and 5 bases, with 8 bases remaining between them. The CDR3 extends over 11 amino acids. CDR3 sequence reads: CASRLGNEQYL. The CDR3 coding sequence is TGTGCCAGCAGATTAGGTAACGAGCAGTACTTG.

In its sample, this clone was seen many times. V gene TRBV7-9 combines with J gene TRBJ1-6, with 9 bases aligning to TRBD1. V shed 4 bases, J shed 11 bases, and the junction held 6 bases outside the gene matches. Germline V lookup: CDR1 SEHNR, CDR2 FQNEAQ (reference sequence). The CDR3 length is 14 residues. CDR3 sequence: CASSSGQGLAPLHF. In DNA form, the CDR3 reads TGTGCCAGCAGCTCCGGACAGGGGTTAGCACCCCTCCACTTT.

In the case of this clone: One end of the junction does not line up with germline, which may come from a read error. V usage is TRBV14 and J usage is TRBJ2-7, with 10 bases matching TRBD2. This CDR3 region has 16 residues. Germline lookup yields CDR1 SGHDN and CDR2 FVKESK. CDR3 nucleotide sequence: TGTGCCAGCAGCCCCGGCGCGCTAGCGGGAGTGGGCGAGCAGCACTTC. Encoded protein: CASSPGALAGVGEQHF.

The chain couples TRBV19 to TRBJ2-2; D not certain. The CDR3 loop spans 12 amino acids. Germline-derived CDR1 and CDR2 are LNHDA and SQIVND (reference sequence). The V end was cut by 9 bases, the J end by 11 bases, with 16 bases between. CDR3 bases: TGTGCCAGCACGCCGGGTACCGTTGAGCTGTTTTTT. It is translated as CASTPGTVELFF.

Concerning this clone: One end of the junction varies from germline; a read error may be responsible. The chain employs TRBV19 and TRBJ2-2; 7 bases are a match to TRBD1. CDR3 length: 16 residues. Germline V lookup: CDR1 LNHDA, CDR2 SQIVND (reference sequence). CDR3 loop: CASSIGTGSNPGEPFF. Written as DNA, the CDR3 is TGTGCCAGTAGTATAGGGACAGGCTCGAACCCCGGGGAGCCGTTTTTT.

This clone counts as medium-sized. The gene calls are TRBV10-3 and TRBJ2-7; 14 bases agree with TRBD2. Germline CDR1 reads ENHRY; CDR2 reads SYGVKD. V lost 4 bases and J lost 1; bases outside the gene matches: 3. This CDR3 region has 16 residues. CDR3 protein: CAISVGTSGGSYEQYF. The CDR3 DNA sequence: TGTGCCATCAGTGTGGGGACTAGCGGGGGTTCCTACGAGCAGTACTTC.

There are many counts of this clone. The chain links TRBV9 to TRBJ2-7; TRBD2 aligns across 12 bases. Germline V CDR1 and CDR2: SGDLS, YYNGEE. This CDR3 has 15 residues. V was pared by 3 bases and J by 2 bases, with 3 bases of the junction left unmatched. The CDR3 protein is CASSAGLAGTYEQYF. The CDR3 DNA reads as TGTGCCAGCAGCGCCGGACTAGCGGGAACCTACGAGCAGTACTTC.

At least ten counts were recorded for this clone. The rearrangement links TRBV12-3 or TRBV12-4 to TRBJ2-5, with 11 bases identical to TRBD1. V shed 4 bases and J 3 bases; nucleotides not matched to a gene: 4. The CDR3 has 15 amino acids. CDR3 region: CASSSGQGAKETQYF. The CDR3 DNA reads TGTGCCAGCAGTTCCGGACAGGGGGCGAAAGAGACCCAGTACTTC.